This T cell receptor (beta chain) was observed in a study of blood T cell repertoires in COVID-19. CDR1 is SGHTA and CDR2 is FQGTGA in the germline V gene. This CDR3 contains 14 residues. J lost 7 bases, V lost 4 bases, and 4 bases had no gene match. In the original analysis: Estimation of nucleated cell counts was performed using reference gene primer amplification. Sequencing was performed with immunoSEQ multiplex PCR; in TCRdb, only in-frame clones are kept and a portion is missing. That table supplies the V and J calls and clone size; D and trimming were determined from the DNA. This repertoire shows fewer than 250,000 clones, approximately 84% found once; its top ten account for 6.5% to 9%.

The rearrangement joins TRBV7-3 to TRBJ1-6, with 7 bases aligning to TRBD1. The sequence was obtained from a woman aged 50 to 60 with active or convalescent COVID-19. The specimen sequenced was peripheral blood. The CDR3 DNA sequence: TGTGCCAGCAGCTCTCAGGGGGGAAATTCACCCCTCCACTTT. Its protein is CASSSQGGNSPLHF.